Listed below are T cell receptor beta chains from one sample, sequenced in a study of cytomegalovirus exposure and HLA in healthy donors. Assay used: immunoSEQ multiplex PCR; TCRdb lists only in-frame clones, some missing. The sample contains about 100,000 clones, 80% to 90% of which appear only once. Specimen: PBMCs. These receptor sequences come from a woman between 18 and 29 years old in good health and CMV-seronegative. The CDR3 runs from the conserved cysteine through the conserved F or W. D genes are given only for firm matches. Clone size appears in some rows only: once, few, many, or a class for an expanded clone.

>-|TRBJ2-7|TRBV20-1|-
TGCAGTGCTAGAGGCCCCGGCGAGCAGTACTTC
CSARGPGEQYF
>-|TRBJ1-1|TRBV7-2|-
TGTGCCAGCAGCCGTTCCGACAGTTTCAGTGAAGCTTTCTTT
CASSRSDSFSEAFF
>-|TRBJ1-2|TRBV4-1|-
TGCGCCAGCAGTTTATTTTCCCAGGGCCGGTTCGTCTATGGCTACACCTTC
CASSLFSQGRFVYGYTF
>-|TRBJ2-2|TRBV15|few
TGTGCCACCAGCAGAGATGGGACTCGCGGGGTGAAACACCGGGGAGCTGTTTTT
CATSRDGTRGVKHRGAVF
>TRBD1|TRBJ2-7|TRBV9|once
TGTGCCAGCAGCCCACAGACAGGGCACGAGCAGTACTTC
CASSPQTGHEQYF
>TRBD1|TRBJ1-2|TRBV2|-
TGTGCCAGCAGAGTTGACAGGGGAGACTATGGCTACACCTTC
CASRVDRGDYGYTF
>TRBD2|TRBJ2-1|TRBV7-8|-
TGTGCCAGCAGCCCACGGACTAGCGGGAGTTCGACGGGCAATGAGCAGTTCTTC
CASSPRTSGSSTGNEQFF
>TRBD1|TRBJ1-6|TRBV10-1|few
TGCGCCAGCAGCTCCGGGACAGGGAGCTCCTATAATTCACCCCTCCACTTT
CASSSGTGSSYNSPLHF
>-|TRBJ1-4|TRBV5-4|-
TGTGCCAGCAGCATTAACAGTGCAACTAATGAAAAACTGTTTTTT
CASSINSATNEKLFF
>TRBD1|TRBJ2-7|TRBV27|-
TGTGCCAGCAGTTTGGCAGGGGGCTTTTCCTACGAGCAGTACTTC
CASSLAGGFSYEQYF
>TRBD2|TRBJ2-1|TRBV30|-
TGTGCCTTGGAGCGGGAGGGAAACAATGAGCAGTTCTTC
CALEREGNNEQFF
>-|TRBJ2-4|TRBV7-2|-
TGTGCCAGCAGCTTAGCGCATAAACTAGCCAAAAACATTCAGTACTTC
CASSLAHKLAKNIQYF
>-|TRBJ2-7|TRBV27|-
TGTGCCAGCAGTTTGACAACATCGAGCTCCTACGAGCAGTACTTC
CASSLTTSSSYEQYF
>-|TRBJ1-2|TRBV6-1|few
TGTGCCAGCAGAGACAGAACTAACTATGGCTACACCTTC
CASRDRTNYGYTF
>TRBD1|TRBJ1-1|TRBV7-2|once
TGTGCCAGCAGCTTAGCGCGTCCCGGACAGGGAGGGAACACTGAAGCTTTCTTT
CASSLARPGQGGNTEAFF
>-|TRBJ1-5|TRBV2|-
TGTGCCAGCAGTGACAGGGAAAGGGAAGACAATCAGCCCCAGCATTTT
CASSDREREDNQPQHF
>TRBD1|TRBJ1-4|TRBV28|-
TGTGCCAGCGGCACAGGGGGCGCGCCTGAAAAACTGTTTTTT
CASGTGGAPEKLFF
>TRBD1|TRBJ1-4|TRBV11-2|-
TGTGCCAGCAGCTTAGGTGCCGGGACAGGGGTTGAAAAACTGTTTTTT
CASSLGAGTGVEKLFF
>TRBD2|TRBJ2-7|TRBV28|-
TGTGCCAGCAGTTCTATCCCGGGGGGTGAGCAGTACTTC
CASSSIPGGEQYF
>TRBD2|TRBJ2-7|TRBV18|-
TGTGCCAGCTCACCAGGGAGGGGACCCTACGAGCAGTACTTC
CASSPGRGPYEQYF
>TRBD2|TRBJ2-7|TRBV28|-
TGTGCCAGCAGTACTACTAGCGGGACCCCCTACGAGCAGTACTTC
CASSTTSGTPYEQYF
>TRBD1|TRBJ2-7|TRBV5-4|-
TGTGCCAGCGCCCCCGGACAGGCGGACCTCTACGAGCAGTACTTC
CASAPGQADLYEQYF
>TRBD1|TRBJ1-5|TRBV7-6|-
TGTGCCAGCAGCTTACAAGACAGGGGGCCCAATCAGCCCCAGCATTTT
CASSLQDRGPNQPQHF
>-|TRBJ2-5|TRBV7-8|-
TGTGCCAGCAGCTCAGGGGTTGTTACTTTTGTCGTGACCCAGTACTTC
CASSSGVVTFVVTQYF
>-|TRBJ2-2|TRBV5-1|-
TGCGCCAGCAGCTTGGATCCCAGTTACGCCGGGGAGCTGTTTTTT
CASSLDPSYAGELFF
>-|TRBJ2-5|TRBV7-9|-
TGTGCCAGCAGCCCCCCCGGCACGAGGGAGACCCAGTACTTC
CASSPPGTRETQYF
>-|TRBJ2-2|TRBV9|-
TGTGCCAGCAGCGTACAGGGGAACACCGGGGAGCTGTTTTTT
CASSVQGNTGELFF
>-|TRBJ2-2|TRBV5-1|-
TGCGCCAGCAGCCCTTTTGCGGCCGGGGAGCTGTTTTTT
CASSPFAAGELFF
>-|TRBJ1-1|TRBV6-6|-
TGTGCCAGCAGTTACCAGGGATCGGGTGACACTGAAGCTTTCTTT
CASSYQGSGDTEAFF
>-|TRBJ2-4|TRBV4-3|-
TGCGCCAGCAGCCAAGCTATCCGGGGCATTCAGTACTTC
CASSQAIRGIQYF
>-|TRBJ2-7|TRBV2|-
TGTGCCAGCACCGGCGGCCCTGGATCATACGAGCAGTACTTC
CASTGGPGSYEQYF
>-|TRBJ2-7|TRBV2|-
TGTGCCAGCAGTGAATTTCGGTACGAGCAGTACTTC
CASSEFRYEQYF
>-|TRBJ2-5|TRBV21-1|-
TGTGCCAGCAGCAAAGATGGCACTAGCGGGAGGGGCCAAGAGACCCAGTACTTC
CASSKDGTSGRGQETQYF
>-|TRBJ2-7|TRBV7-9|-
TGTGCCAGCAGCTCAGTCGGGACATTGGACGAGCAGTACTTC
CASSSVGTLDEQYF
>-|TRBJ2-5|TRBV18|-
TGTGCCAGCTCACCCCCGGGAATCCAAGAGACCCAGTACTTC
CASSPPGIQETQYF
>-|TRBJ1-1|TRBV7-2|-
TGTGCCAGCAGCTTACTACGAACGAACACTGAAGCTTTCTTT
CASSLLRTNTEAFF
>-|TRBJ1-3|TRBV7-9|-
TGTGCCAGCAGCCCCAGGAGGGATCCTGGAAACACCATATATTTT
CASSPRRDPGNTIYF
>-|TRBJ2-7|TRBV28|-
TGTGCCAGCAGTTTGGGCCTCTCCTACGAGCAGTACTTC
CASSLGLSYEQYF
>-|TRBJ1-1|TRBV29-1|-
TGCAGCGTTGAAAGAACAGGAGCCAACACTGAAGCTTTCTTT
CSVERTGANTEAFF
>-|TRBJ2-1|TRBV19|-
TGTGCCACACGACAAGGGCGGGTCGGTGAGCAGTTCTTC
CATRQGRVGEQFF
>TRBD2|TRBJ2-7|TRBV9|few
TGTGCCAGCAGCGTAGGCGGGGGGGCCTACGAGCAGTACTTC
CASSVGGGAYEQYF
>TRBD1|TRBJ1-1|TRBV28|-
TGTGCCAGCAGTCTACCCCGGGACAGGCCCCATAGGACTGAAGCTTTCTTT
CASSLPRDRPHRTEAFF
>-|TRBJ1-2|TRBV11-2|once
TGTGCCAGCAGCCAGGGCCAGGGAGGGTATGGCTACACCTTC
CASSQGQGGYGYTF
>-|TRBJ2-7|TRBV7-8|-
TGTGCCAGCAGCTTAGAGACTGTCTACGAGCAGTACTTC
CASSLETVYEQYF
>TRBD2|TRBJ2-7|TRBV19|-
TGTGCCAGTAGCCCCCTAGCGGGAGGTTCGGCGCAGTACTTC
CASSPLAGGSAQYF
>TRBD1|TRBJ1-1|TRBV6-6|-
TGTGCCAGCAGTTACTCGCCGGGACAGTTTGAAGCTTTCTTT
CASSYSPGQFEAFF
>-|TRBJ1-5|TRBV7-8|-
TGTGCCAGCAGCCGAGGAATAGGTAGTCAGCCCCAGCATTTT
CASSRGIGSQPQHF
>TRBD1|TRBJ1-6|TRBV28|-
TGTGCCAGCAGCTTTCCGGCCGACTCGACAGGGGATGAAAATTCACCCCTCCACTTT
CASSFPADSTGDENSPLHF
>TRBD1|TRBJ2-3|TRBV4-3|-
TGCGCCAGCAGCCCTTCGTCGACAGGGCGAACCGCAGATACGCAGTATTTT
CASSPSSTGRTADTQYF
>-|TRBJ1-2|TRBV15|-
TGTGCCACCAGCAGAGATCTCTGGAGAACTAACTATGGCTACACCTTC
CATSRDLWRTNYGYTF
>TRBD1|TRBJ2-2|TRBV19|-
TGTGCCACCCGGACAGGCACCAACACCGGGGAGCTGTTTTTT
CATRTGTNTGELFF
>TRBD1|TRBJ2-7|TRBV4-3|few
TGCGCCAGCAGCCAAGACGCCGGGACAGGGGGTTACGAGCAGTACTTC
CASSQDAGTGGYEQYF
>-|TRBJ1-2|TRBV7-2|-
TGTGCCAGCAGCTTACGCTCTGACAGGTCGTGGCAGGGCCGAGGCTACACCTTC
CASSLRSDRSWQGRGYTF
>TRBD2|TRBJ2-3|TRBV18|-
TGTGCCAGCTCACTCGGACTAGCGGGTCCCACAGATACGCAGTATTTT
CASSLGLAGPTDTQYF
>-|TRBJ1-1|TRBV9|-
TGTGCCAGCAGCCCGTTGAGCGTCTACACTGAAGCTTTCTTT
CASSPLSVYTEAFF
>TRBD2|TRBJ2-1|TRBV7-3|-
TGTGCCAGCAGCTTTTCTAGCGGGGGGGCTGATGAGCAGTTCTTC
CASSFSSGGADEQFF
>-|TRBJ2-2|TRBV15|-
TGTGCCACCAGCAGGGATAGGAACAGCCAGAACACCGGGGAGCTGTTTTTT
CATSRDRNSQNTGELFF
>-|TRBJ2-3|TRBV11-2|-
TGTGCCAGCAGCTTTTTAGTGCCAGATACGCAGTATTTT
CASSFLVPDTQYF
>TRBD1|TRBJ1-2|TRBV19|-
TGTGCCAGTAGTATAGCAGGGGGCCATGGCTACACCTTC
CASSIAGGHGYTF
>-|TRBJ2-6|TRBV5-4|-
TGTGCCAGCAGCAAAGTAGCCCTCTCTGGGGCCAACGTCCTGACTTTC
CASSKVALSGANVLTF